A single sample is the source of the 21 T cell receptor beta chains below, sequenced in a study of blood T cell repertoires in COVID-19. Assay used: immunoSEQ multiplex PCR; TCRdb lists only in-frame clones, some missing. The sample has more than 15,000 clones, roughly 82% seen once. The material sequenced was peripheral blood. All receptors come from a man of 80 years or more with active COVID-19.

The chain carries TRBV2 and TRBJ2-5, with D possibly TRBD1 on 7 matching bases. V lost 7 bases and J 4 bases, leaving 13 bases between the germline ends. This CDR3 is built from 13 residues. Germline V CDR1 and CDR2: SNHLY, FYNNEI. This CDR3 is CASNGQGGETQYF. CDR3 bases: TGTGCCAGCAACGGGCAGGGGGGAGAGACCCAGTACTTC.

This sequence joins TRBV28 and TRBJ2-2, with 9 bases aligning to TRBD2. The CDR3 has 16 residues. Germline CDR1 MDHEN, CDR2 SYDVKM. Losses at the gene ends were 6 bases for V and 3 bases for J; bases not matched to a gene: 8. DNA for the CDR3: TGTGCCAGCAGCCCTTGGACTAGCGCTGACACCGGGGAGCTGTTTTTT. It yields the protein CASSPWTSADTGELFF. Supplemented by reference TRBV28 and TRBJ2-2, the full variable domain reads DVKVTQSSRYLVKRTGEKVFLECVQDMDHENMFWYRQDPGLGLRLIYFSYDVKMKEKGDIPEGYSVSREKKERFSLILESASTNQTSMYLCASSPWTSADTGELFFGEGSRLTVL.

The chain couples TRBV7-2 to TRBJ2-7, with TRBD2 matching over 7 bases. Germline V gives CDR1 SGHTA, CDR2 FQGNSA. CDR3 length equals 16 residues. V was clipped by 1 base and J by 2 bases; unmatched bases: 8. Written as DNA, the CDR3 is TGTGCCAGCAGCTTAGTGGGCCAAGCGGGGCCCTACGAGCAGTACTTC. Encoded protein: CASSLVGQAGPYEQYF.

The chain links TRBV3-1 (or the pseudogene TRBV3-2) to TRBJ2-3, with TRBD2 matching over 12 bases. Trimming removed 2 bases from V and 7 bases from J; junction bases left unmatched: 1. This CDR3 contains 14 residues. Germline assignment: CDR1 LGHDT and CDR2 YNNKEL (reference sequence). The CDR3 DNA reads TGTGCCAGCAGCCAAACTAGCGGGGGGAATACGCAGTATTTT. Residues: CASSQTSGGNTQYF.

The chain combines TRBV4-1 with TRBJ2-1; 10 bases match TRBD2. The trim removed 4 bases at V and 9 bases at J, leaving 12 bases unmatched. Germline CDR1 and CDR2: MGHRA and YSYEKL. CDR3 length: 16 residues. DNA of the CDR3: TGCGCCAGCAGCCCGGGACTAGCGATACGTCGCGGTGAGCAGTTCTTC. Translated: CASSPGLAIRRGEQFF.

This clone is a singleton in its sample. The rearrangement joins TRBV24-1 to TRBJ1-2; 9 nucleotides line up with TRBD1. V was clipped by 4 bases and J by 8 bases; unmatched bases: 7. The CDR3 sequence is 14 residues long. In germline, CDR1 is KGHDR, CDR2 SFDVKD. The chain's CDR3 is CATSDRDRAIGYTF. CDR3 in DNA: TGTGCCACCAGTGACCGGGACAGGGCAATCGGCTACACCTTC.

V and J are TRBV25-1 and TRBJ1-4; D is ambiguous. V was trimmed by 1 base and J by 4 bases, leaving 16 bases between them. The length of the CDR3 is 17 residues. Per the germline V gene, CDR1 is MGHDK and CDR2 is SYGVNS. CDR3 sequence (DNA): TGTGCCAGCAGTGAATGGTTCCGCGGCGGGGTTAATGAAAAACTGTTTTTT. This gives the protein CASSEWFRGGVNEKLFF. Filled out from reference TRBV25-1 and TRBJ1-4, the complete variable domain reads EADIYQTPRYLVIGTGKKITLECSQTMGHDKMYWYQQDPGMELHLIHYSYGVNSTEKGDLSSESTVSRIRTEHFPLTLESARPSHTSQYLCASSEWFRGGVNEKLFFGSGTQLSVL.

The V call is TRBV4-3, the J call TRBJ2-1, with TRBD2 matching 13 bases. The CDR3 extends over 19 amino acids. The J segment lost 5 bases and the V segment lost 0 bases, leaving 10 bases of the junction unmatched. CDR1 and CDR2 (germline): LGHNA, YSLEER. In DNA form, the CDR3 reads TGCGCCAGCAGCCAAGACGCTATAGGACTAGCGGGAGTGGACAATGAGCAGTTCTTC. Translating gives CASSQDAIGLAGVDNEQFF.

The V gene is TRBV4-1, the J gene TRBJ2-5; 7 nucleotides line up with TRBD2. Looked up from germline, CDR1 is MGHRA and CDR2 is YSYEKL. The junction had 3 bases not matched to a gene; V was cut back by 4 bases and J by 4 bases. The CDR3 runs to 13 residues. Here the CDR3 reads CASSRDYGETQYF. Here the CDR3 DNA reads TGCGCCAGCAGCCGGGACTACGGAGAGACCCAGTACTTC.

A single count supports this clone. The chain uses TRBV7-9 and TRBJ1-6; 8 bases match TRBD1. The V segment lost 4 bases and the J segment 6 bases; nucleotides outside the gene matches: 8. Germline CDR1 is SEHNR and CDR2 is FQNEAQ (reference sequence). The CDR3 has 16 residues. CDR3 amino acids: CASSSGQGRSNSPLHF. In DNA, the CDR3 is TGTGCCAGCAGCTCAGGACAGGGACGATCTAATTCACCCCTCCACTTT.

J is TRBJ2-3 and V is TRBV5-6; weak D call: TRBD1 (6 bases). V was clipped by 7 bases and J by 0 bases, with 12 bases between them. Looked up from germline, CDR1 is SGHDT and CDR2 is YYEEEE. The CDR3 contains 14 residues. For the CDR3, the DNA is TGTGCCAGCTCAGGGGCAGCTAGCACAGATACGCAGTATTTT. Protein sequence: CASSGAASTDTQYF.

This sequence joins TRBV28 and TRBJ1-5, with 7 bases matching TRBD1. The CDR3 covers 15 residues. The germline V gene has CDR1 MDHEN and CDR2 SYDVKM. Trimming cost V 6 bases and J 6 bases; bases outside gene matches: 11. This CDR3 reads CASSLTGPRAQPQHF. In DNA form, the CDR3 reads TGTGCCAGCAGCCTGACAGGGCCTCGAGCTCAGCCCCAGCATTTT.

This clone was found a few times. The chain employs TRBV28 and TRBJ2-7, with 9 bases fitting TRBD1. Germline trimming cut 6 bases from V and 1 base from J; bases unmatched to any gene: 4. Germline V CDR1 and CDR2: MDHEN, SYDVKM. The length of the CDR3 is 14 residues. Here the CDR3 DNA reads TGTGCCAGCAGGGAAGGGACAGGGTCCTACGAGCAGTACTTC. This translates into CASREGTGSYEQYF.

This chain links TRBV6-5 with TRBJ2-7; 7 nucleotides align to TRBD2. Trimming removed 6 bases from V and 2 bases from J; junction bases left unmatched: 10. This CDR3 region has 15 residues. Per the germline V gene, CDR1 is MNHEY and CDR2 is SVGAGI. The CDR3 coding sequence is TGTGCCAGCAGATCAAGGTGGGGGGGTACCTACGAGCAGTACTTC. Translating gives CASRSRWGGTYEQYF.

This clone was found a few times. V and J are TRBV10-3 and TRBJ2-5; 15 bases are a match to TRBD2. From germline, CDR1 is ENHRY and CDR2 SYGVKD. The ends lost 3 bases at V and 5 bases at J; junction bases unmatched: 1. This CDR3 contains 15 residues. The CDR3 loop reads CAISEGLAGGETQYF. The CDR3 nucleotides are TGTGCCATCAGTGAAGGACTAGCGGGAGGGGAGACCCAGTACTTC.

The table lists this clone with a count of one. This chain connects TRBV7-8 to TRBJ2-7, with D uncertain. V lost 5 bases, J lost 3 bases, and 5 bases lay in between. Germline-derived CDR1 and CDR2 are SGHVS and FQNEAQ. The CDR3 totals 11 residues. DNA for the CDR3: TGTGCCAGCAGCATAAACTACGAGCAGTACTTC. This codes for CASSINYEQYF.

The sample holds one count of this clone. The chain has TRBV29-1 and TRBJ1-1; D perhaps matches TRBD1 (6 bases). V was pared by 6 bases and J by 7 bases, with 12 bases between. This CDR3 comprises 11 residues. Germline V CDR1 and CDR2: SQVTM, ANQGSEA. DNA for the CDR3: TGCAGCGTCGCAGAACAGGGTGAAGCTTTCTTT. Protein sequence: CSVAEQGEAFF.

V usage is TRBV5-8 and J usage is TRBJ2-7; 7 bases line up with TRBD2. From germline, CDR1 is SGHTS and CDR2 YDEGEE. CDR3 size: 14 residues. Trimming at V came to 0 bases and at J to 2 bases, leaving 2 bases not matched to a gene. CDR3 region: CASSLAGGTYEQYF. The CDR3 nucleotides are TGTGCCAGCAGCTTGGCGGGAGGAACCTACGAGCAGTACTTC.

The chain joins TRBV7-9 to TRBJ1-2; no definite D call. The CDR3 is made up of 17 amino acids. Per the germline V gene, CDR1 is SEHNR and CDR2 is FQNEAQ (reference sequence). V gave up 0 bases and J gave up 2 bases, with 16 bases separating them. The DNA for the CDR3 is TGTGCCAGCAGCTTAGCTTTCGACTGGGGAGCAAACTATGGCTACACCTTC. Protein sequence: CASSLAFDWGANYGYTF. Full variable domain (outside the CDR3, taken from reference TRBV7-9 and TRBJ1-2): DTGVSQNPRHKITKRGQNVTFRCDPISEHNRLYWYRQTLGQGPEFLTYFQNEAQLEKSRLLSDRFSAERPKGSFSTLEIQRTEQGDSAMYLCASSLAFDWGANYGYTFGSGTRLTVV.

This chain connects TRBV3-1 (or the pseudogene TRBV3-2) to TRBJ2-7; D ambiguous. Germline CDR1 LGHDT, CDR2 YNNKEL (reference sequence). The CDR3 totals 13 residues. V shed 0 bases and J shed 4 bases, with 7 bases lying between them. For the CDR3, the DNA is TGTGCCAGCAGCCAAGACCCCTTATACGAGCAGTACTTC. Its translation is CASSQDPLYEQYF.

The chain couples TRBV28 to TRBJ1-5, with TRBD1 matching 10 bases. The CDR3 totals 16 residues. V shed 4 bases, J shed 4 bases, and the junction held 7 bases outside the gene matches. CDR1 is MDHEN, CDR2 SYDVKM, per germline. This CDR3 is CASSSWDRGNNQPQHF. As DNA, the CDR3 is TGTGCCAGCAGTTCATGGGACAGGGGAAATAATCAGCCCCAGCATTTT.